This T cell receptor beta chain was captured by sequencing in a study of T cell responses to AZD1222 COVID-19 vaccine. Findings and caveats of the study: Regions 160-218 and 743-854 dominated among vaccine-associated CD4 TCRs spanning spike. Among AZD1222 vaccinees, only 5 to 7 were seropositive at baseline. Clonal diversity was possibly underestimated, and the donors were mostly white British, with more females.

Sequencing was performed with immunoSEQ multiplex PCR; in TCRdb, only in-frame clones are kept and a portion is missing. The table includes around 180,000 clones, about 90% detected once. This CDR3 is 14 amino acids long. V was pared by 5 bases and J by 4 bases, with 5 bases of the junction left unmatched. Germline CDR1 and CDR2: SGHTA and FQGTGA. Note on this clone: Its antigen is as yet unknown.

The specimen comprised peripheral blood, sampled on day 0 of MenACWY control vaccination. This rearrangement joins TRBV7-3 to TRBJ2-3, with 8 bases that match TRBD1. The sequence came from an adult in good health. The CDR3 protein is CASSPQGGPDTQYF. DNA of the CDR3: TGTGCCAGCAGCCCACAGGGGGGACCAGATACGCAGTATTTT.